This T cell receptor (beta chain) was captured in a study of cytomegalovirus exposure and HLA in healthy donors (dated by TCRdb to about 2017). Regarding the research as a whole: According to a later analysis, the 120 or so validation repertoires were produced on the same platform as the 700 or so repertoires of the first cohort. The study aimed to test whether signatures of past pathogen exposure could be identified by cataloging public T cell receptors. Besides the first cohort of roughly 660 subjects, a separate validation cohort made up of some 110 different subjects was used. The study combined high-throughput TCR immunosequencing, statistical association of individual TCRs with disease status, and machine learning to predict cytomegalovirus infection status.

Donors formed part of the validation cohort, which comprised 120 subjects and was distinct from the first cohort of 690 or so subjects. General findings and caveats noted by the study authors: In vitro tests confirmed that three of the cytomegalovirus-associated TCR beta chains recognize cytomegalovirus antigens. The study gave a list of about 150 TCR beta chains associated with cytomegalovirus. Across donors, most TCR sequences were observed very rarely, whereas some public TCRs were present in many individuals. According to the authors, the approach could potentially be generalized to other disease states and immunological phenotypes. In a later analysis, TCRs clustered in the first cohort were found to also tend to co-occur in the roughly 120 validation repertoires, with 85% to 95% of cluster scores above 0. The classifier was reported to diagnose cytomegalovirus status with high specificity and sensitivity in both the original and validation cohorts. All 120 or so repertoires were used to score co-occurrence in the validation cohort in a later analysis, because that analysis had no HLA typing for the cohort.

The library was built by means of the immunoSEQ multiplex PCR assay. The authors' analysis ran thus. A statistical classification framework was developed to diagnose cytomegalovirus status using the catalog of TCR beta chain sequences. Drawn from immuneACCESS, this table holds only the in-frame rearrangements with V and J called that TCRdb kept. Clones are partly lost; checked studies trace under half to an unresolved V gene and leave the rest unexplained. That table is the source of V, J and clone size, and D and trimming were worked out from the DNA. A total of approximately 300,000 clones appear in this sample, around 90% of them only once. The top ten hold approximately 1.2% of the sample. The CDR3 sequence holds 14 residues, the cysteine and phenylalanine included. Left in the record is the CDR3 DNA by itself, 42 bases read in frame from the first base. V drops 1 base and J drops 0 bases, leaving 7 bases in between. According to the germline V gene (reference sequence), CDR1 reads SEHNR and CDR2 reads FQNEAQ.

On this clone: Its cognate antigen has yet to be identified. Base qualities were left out, and no much larger clone turns up one base away.

The V gene is TRBV7-9 and the J gene is TRBJ2-7, with the D gene uncertain. The sample was PBMCs. This clonotype was sampled from a woman aged 25 to 39 in good health and CMV-seropositive. CDR3 loop: CASSLGAVSYEQYF. The base sequence is TGTGCCAGCAGCTTAGGGGCGGTCTCCTACGAGCAGTACTTC.